Listed below are T cell receptor beta chains from one sample, sequenced in a study of control samples from healthy donors and cancer patients. Sequencing was performed with immunoSEQ multiplex PCR; in TCRdb, only in-frame clones are kept and a portion is missing. The repertoire holds 85,000 to 120,000 clones, 92% seen once, with 2% to 2.5% in the top ten. The sample was blood. The receptors stem from a woman between 18 and 29 years old in good health. CDR3s include the opening cysteine and the closing phenylalanine or tryptophan. A D gene is named only where the DNA matches it firmly. The listing skips clone size in some rows; elsewhere it reads once, few, many or a size class.

abundance: -
d_gene: -
j_gene: TRBJ2-1
v_gene: TRBV6-1
CDR3aa: CASSEARGGEQFF
CDR3nt: TGTGCCAGCAGTGAAGCAAGAGGGGGTGAGCAGTTCTTC

abundance: -
d_gene: -
j_gene: TRBJ1-2
v_gene: TRBV21-1
CDR3aa: CASSKGVGLLGSTKNYGYTF
CDR3nt: TGTGCCAGCAGCAAAGGTGTCGGGTTACTAGGCTCCACCAAAAACTATGGCTACACCTTC

abundance: -
d_gene: TRBD2
j_gene: TRBJ2-7
v_gene: TRBV6-5
CDR3aa: CASSPAGVDYEQYF
CDR3nt: TGTGCCAGCAGCCCAGCGGGAGTCGACTACGAGCAGTACTTC

abundance: -
d_gene: -
j_gene: TRBJ1-4
v_gene: TRBV13
CDR3aa: CASSIRVSNEKLFF
CDR3nt: TGTGCCAGCAGCATCAGGGTTTCTAATGAAAAACTGTTTTTT

abundance: -
d_gene: -
j_gene: TRBJ2-1
v_gene: TRBV30
CDR3aa: CAWTQRGGRYNEQFF
CDR3nt: TGTGCCTGGACCCAGAGGGGGGGGAGGTACAATGAGCAGTTCTTC

abundance: few
d_gene: -
j_gene: TRBJ1-5
v_gene: TRBV5-4
CDR3aa: CASSTQGDDQPQHF
CDR3nt: TGTGCCAGCAGCACCCAAGGAGACGATCAGCCCCAGCATTTT

abundance: -
d_gene: -
j_gene: TRBJ2-5
v_gene: TRBV4-1
CDR3aa: CASSQRLAGETQYF
CDR3nt: TGCGCCAGCAGCCAAAGGCTAGCAGGAGAGACCCAGTACTTC

abundance: -
d_gene: -
j_gene: TRBJ2-7
v_gene: TRBV24-1
CDR3aa: CATSDPGTTYEQYF
CDR3nt: TGTGCCACCAGTGATCCCGGGACAACCTACGAGCAGTACTTC

abundance: once
d_gene: -
j_gene: TRBJ1-1
v_gene: TRBV10-3
CDR3aa: CAISGGRNTEAFF
CDR3nt: TGTGCCATCAGTGGGGGTCGGAACACTGAAGCTTTCTTT

abundance: -
d_gene: TRBD1
j_gene: TRBJ1-1
v_gene: TRBV30
CDR3aa: CAWSYGQANTEAFF
CDR3nt: TGTGCCTGGAGCTATGGACAGGCGAACACTGAAGCTTTCTTT

abundance: -
d_gene: -
j_gene: TRBJ1-1
v_gene: TRBV12-3/TRBV12-4
CDR3aa: CASSYQGTLGAFF
CDR3nt: TGTGCCAGCAGCTATCAGGGAACGTTGGGGGCTTTCTTT

abundance: -
d_gene: -
j_gene: TRBJ2-7
v_gene: TRBV12-3/TRBV12-4
CDR3aa: CASSPDLWEQYF
CDR3nt: TGTGCCAGCAGCCCTGACTTGTGGGAGCAGTACTTC

abundance: -
d_gene: TRBD1
j_gene: TRBJ1-1
v_gene: TRBV30
CDR3aa: CAWSVKGTGNTEAFF
CDR3nt: TGTGCCTGGAGTGTAAAGGGGACAGGGAACACTGAAGCTTTCTTT

abundance: -
d_gene: -
j_gene: TRBJ1-4
v_gene: TRBV5-1
CDR3aa: CASSLDFGQPNEKLFF
CDR3nt: TGCGCCAGCAGCTTGGATTTCGGACAGCCTAATGAAAAACTGTTTTTT

abundance: -
d_gene: TRBD2
j_gene: TRBJ2-7
v_gene: TRBV16
CDR3aa: CASSQSRAGGYEQYF
CDR3nt: TGTGCCAGCAGCCAATCGCGAGCGGGAGGGTACGAGCAGTACTTC

abundance: -
d_gene: TRBD1
j_gene: TRBJ1-2
v_gene: TRBV30
CDR3aa: CAWSSTGGTYGYTF
CDR3nt: TGTGCCTGGAGTTCTACAGGGGGAACCTATGGCTACACCTTC

abundance: -
d_gene: -
j_gene: TRBJ1-6
v_gene: TRBV3-1/TRBV3-2
CDR3aa: CASSQDAGNNSPLHF
CDR3nt: TGTGCCAGCAGCCAAGATGCAGGGAATAATTCACCCCTCCACTTT

abundance: -
d_gene: TRBD1
j_gene: TRBJ2-5
v_gene: TRBV4-3
CDR3aa: CASSSGQGEGTQYF
CDR3nt: TGCGCCAGCAGCTCTGGACAGGGGGAGGGGACCCAGTACTTC

abundance: -
d_gene: -
j_gene: TRBJ2-7
v_gene: TRBV19
CDR3aa: CASSMVLGSYEQYF
CDR3nt: TGTGCCAGTAGTATGGTGCTAGGTTCCTACGAGCAGTACTTC

abundance: -
d_gene: TRBD1
j_gene: TRBJ1-1
v_gene: TRBV28
CDR3aa: CATQNPGGTEAFF
CDR3nt: TGTGCCACACAAAACCCAGGGGGCACTGAAGCTTTCTTT

abundance: once
d_gene: TRBD2
j_gene: TRBJ2-2
v_gene: TRBV2
CDR3aa: CASSGRGGRAGELFF
CDR3nt: TGTGCCAGCAGTGGACGGGGGGGCAGGGCCGGGGAGCTGTTTTTT

abundance: -
d_gene: TRBD2
j_gene: TRBJ2-3
v_gene: TRBV30
CDR3aa: CAWSVLAGATDTQYF
CDR3nt: TGTGCCTGGAGTGTTCTAGCGGGGGCCACAGATACGCAGTATTTT

abundance: -
d_gene: TRBD1
j_gene: TRBJ1-2
v_gene: TRBV7-9
CDR3aa: CASSLGGQGAVYGYTF
CDR3nt: TGTGCCAGCAGCTTAGGTGGACAGGGGGCCGTCTATGGCTACACCTTC

abundance: -
d_gene: -
j_gene: TRBJ2-1
v_gene: TRBV11-2
CDR3aa: CASSFGHQTGRYNEQFF
CDR3nt: TGTGCCAGCAGCTTCGGGCACCAAACAGGGAGATACAATGAGCAGTTCTTC

abundance: -
d_gene: -
j_gene: TRBJ1-1
v_gene: TRBV11-3
CDR3aa: CASSKKTELNTEAFF
CDR3nt: TGTGCCAGCAGCAAAAAGACAGAGTTGAACACTGAAGCTTTCTTT

abundance: few
d_gene: -
j_gene: TRBJ1-5
v_gene: TRBV5-1
CDR3aa: CASSPDSGRMDQPQHF
CDR3nt: TGCGCCAGCAGCCCGGACTCGGGCCGAATGGATCAGCCCCAGCATTTT

abundance: -
d_gene: -
j_gene: TRBJ2-5
v_gene: TRBV6-5
CDR3aa: CASSFNLGETQYF
CDR3nt: TGTGCCAGCAGTTTCAACCTAGGAGAGACCCAGTACTTC

abundance: -
d_gene: -
j_gene: TRBJ2-1
v_gene: TRBV12-3/TRBV12-4
CDR3aa: CASSTGSNEQFF
CDR3nt: TGTGCCAGCAGTACGGGGTCAAATGAGCAGTTCTTC

abundance: -
d_gene: -
j_gene: TRBJ2-7
v_gene: TRBV5-4
CDR3aa: CASSLRASYEQYF
CDR3nt: TGTGCCAGCAGCTTGAGAGCTTCCTACGAGCAGTACTTC

abundance: -
d_gene: -
j_gene: TRBJ1-5
v_gene: TRBV21-1
CDR3aa: CASSKDKTLGRRGEPQHF
CDR3nt: TGTGCCAGCAGCAAAGATAAGACCTTGGGACGGCGTGGGGAGCCCCAGCATTTT

abundance: -
d_gene: -
j_gene: TRBJ2-2
v_gene: TRBV20-1
CDR3aa: CSASWRVTGELFF
CDR3nt: TGCAGTGCTAGTTGGCGGGTCACCGGGGAGCTGTTTTTT

abundance: -
d_gene: -
j_gene: TRBJ1-3
v_gene: TRBV3-1/TRBV3-2
CDR3aa: CASSQARTAPRDTIYF
CDR3nt: TGTGCCAGCAGCCAGGCTCGGACCGCGCCTCGGGACACCATATATTTT

abundance: -
d_gene: -
j_gene: TRBJ1-2
v_gene: TRBV30
CDR3aa: CAWRPWRNYGYTF
CDR3nt: TGTGCCTGGAGACCATGGCGTAACTATGGCTACACCTTC

abundance: -
d_gene: TRBD1
j_gene: TRBJ1-5
v_gene: TRBV7-9
CDR3aa: CASSLGTGVNQPQHF
CDR3nt: TGTGCCAGCAGCTTAGGGACAGGGGTCAATCAGCCCCAGCATTTT

abundance: -
d_gene: -
j_gene: TRBJ1-1
v_gene: TRBV27
CDR3aa: CASSSRGRIEAFF
CDR3nt: TGTGCCAGCAGTTCCCGTGGACGAATTGAAGCTTTCTTT

abundance: once
d_gene: -
j_gene: TRBJ1-3
v_gene: TRBV7-2
CDR3aa: CASSLQPAGGNTIYF
CDR3nt: TGTGCCAGCAGCTTACAACCGGCAGGTGGAAACACCATATATTTT

abundance: -
d_gene: -
j_gene: TRBJ2-5
v_gene: TRBV5-1
CDR3aa: CASSLETGTQQETQYF
CDR3nt: TGCGCCAGCAGCTTGGAGACCGGGACTCAGCAAGAGACCCAGTACTTC

abundance: -
d_gene: -
j_gene: TRBJ1-2
v_gene: TRBV7-8
CDR3aa: CASSLTLQGAFNYGYTF
CDR3nt: TGTGCCAGCAGCCTGACCCTTCAGGGCGCCTTTAACTATGGCTACACCTTC

abundance: -
d_gene: -
j_gene: TRBJ1-2
v_gene: TRBV30
CDR3aa: CAWTRQRTNYGYTF
CDR3nt: TGTGCCTGGACCCGACAGAGAACTAACTATGGCTACACCTTC

abundance: -
d_gene: -
j_gene: TRBJ1-6
v_gene: TRBV7-2
CDR3aa: CASSLEAPGGFNSPLHF
CDR3nt: TGTGCCAGCAGCTTAGAGGCGCCCGGAGGGTTTAATTCACCCCTCCACTTT

abundance: -
d_gene: -
j_gene: TRBJ2-1
v_gene: TRBV4-3
CDR3aa: CASSQEGWNEQFF
CDR3nt: TGCGCCAGCAGCCAAGAGGGTTGGAATGAGCAGTTCTTC

abundance: once
d_gene: -
j_gene: TRBJ1-2
v_gene: TRBV6-4
CDR3aa: CASSDSGTSSGYTF
CDR3nt: TGTGCCAGCAGTGACTCCGGGACCTCATCGGGCTACACCTTC

abundance: -
d_gene: TRBD1
j_gene: TRBJ1-4
v_gene: TRBV28
CDR3aa: CASSLIRQGAEKLFF
CDR3nt: TGTGCCAGCAGCCTCATTCGACAGGGGGCTGAAAAACTGTTTTTT

abundance: -
d_gene: -
j_gene: TRBJ2-7
v_gene: TRBV7-7
CDR3aa: CASSLGAGPTYEQYF
CDR3nt: TGTGCTAGCAGCTTAGGCGCGGGTCCAACCTACGAGCAGTACTTC

abundance: -
d_gene: -
j_gene: TRBJ1-1
v_gene: TRBV19
CDR3aa: CASSIGTEAFF
CDR3nt: TGTGCCAGTAGTATTGGGACTGAAGCTTTCTTT

abundance: -
d_gene: -
j_gene: TRBJ2-1
v_gene: TRBV7-9
CDR3aa: CASVSPPWGTYNEQFF
CDR3nt: TGTGCCAGCGTTTCCCCCCCGTGGGGAACCTACAATGAGCAGTTCTTC